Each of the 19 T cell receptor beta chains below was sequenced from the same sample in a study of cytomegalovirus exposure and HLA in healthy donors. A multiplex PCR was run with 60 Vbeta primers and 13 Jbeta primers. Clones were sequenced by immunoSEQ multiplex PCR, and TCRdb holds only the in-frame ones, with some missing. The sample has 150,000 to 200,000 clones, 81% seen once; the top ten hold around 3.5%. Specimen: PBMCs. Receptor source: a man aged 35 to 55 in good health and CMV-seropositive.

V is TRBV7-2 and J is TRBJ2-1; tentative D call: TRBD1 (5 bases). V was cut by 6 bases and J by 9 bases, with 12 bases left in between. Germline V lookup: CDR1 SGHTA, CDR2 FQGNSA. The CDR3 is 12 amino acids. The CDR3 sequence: CASRPRVPEQFF. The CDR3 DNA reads TGTGCCAGCAGACCCAGGGTTCCTGAGCAGTTCTTC.

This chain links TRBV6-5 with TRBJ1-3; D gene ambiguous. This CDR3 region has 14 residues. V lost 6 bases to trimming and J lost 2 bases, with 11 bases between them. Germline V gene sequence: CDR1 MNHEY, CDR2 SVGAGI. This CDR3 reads CASRRLGAGNTIYF. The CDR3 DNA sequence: TGTGCCAGCAGACGCTTGGGAGCTGGAAACACCATATATTTT.

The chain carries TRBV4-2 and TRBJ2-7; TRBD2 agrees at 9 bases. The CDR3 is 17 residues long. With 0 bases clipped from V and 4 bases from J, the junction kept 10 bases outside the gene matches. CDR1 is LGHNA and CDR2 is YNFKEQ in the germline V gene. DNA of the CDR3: TGTGCCAGCAGCCAAGATCACATGGGTAGCGGGGGTTACGAGCAGTACTTC. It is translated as CASSQDHMGSGGYEQYF.

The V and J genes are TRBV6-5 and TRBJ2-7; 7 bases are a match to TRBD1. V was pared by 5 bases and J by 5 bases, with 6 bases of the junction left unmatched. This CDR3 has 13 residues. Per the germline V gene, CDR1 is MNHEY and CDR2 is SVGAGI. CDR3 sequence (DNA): TGTGCCAGCAGTCCCGACAGGGTCCACGAGCAGTACTTC. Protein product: CASSPDRVHEQYF.

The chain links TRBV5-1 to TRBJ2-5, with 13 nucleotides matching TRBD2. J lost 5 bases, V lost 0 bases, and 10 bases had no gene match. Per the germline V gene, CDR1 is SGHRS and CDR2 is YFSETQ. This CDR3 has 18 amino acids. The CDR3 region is CASSLGGLAGTVRETQYF. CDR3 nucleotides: TGCGCCAGCAGCTTGGGGGGACTAGCGGGGACCGTCCGGGAGACCCAGTACTTC.

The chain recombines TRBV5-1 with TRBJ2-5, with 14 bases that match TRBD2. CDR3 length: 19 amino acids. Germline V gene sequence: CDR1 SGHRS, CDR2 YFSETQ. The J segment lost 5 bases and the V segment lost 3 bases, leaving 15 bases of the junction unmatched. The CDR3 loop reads CASSSQRLAGGPMGETQYF. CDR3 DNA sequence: TGCGCCAGCAGCTCACAACGACTAGCGGGGGGGCCGATGGGTGAGACCCAGTACTTC.

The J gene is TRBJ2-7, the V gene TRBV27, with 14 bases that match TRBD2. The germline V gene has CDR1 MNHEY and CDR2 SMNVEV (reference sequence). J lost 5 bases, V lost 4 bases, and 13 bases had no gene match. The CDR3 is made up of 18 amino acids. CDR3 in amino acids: CASSSRTSGRTPLDEQYF. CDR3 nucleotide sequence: TGTGCCAGCAGTTCTCGGACTAGCGGGAGGACCCCTCTGGACGAGCAGTACTTC.

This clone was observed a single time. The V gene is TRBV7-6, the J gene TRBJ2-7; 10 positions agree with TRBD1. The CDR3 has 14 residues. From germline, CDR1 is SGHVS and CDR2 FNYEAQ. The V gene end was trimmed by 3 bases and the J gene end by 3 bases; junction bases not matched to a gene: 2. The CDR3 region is CASSFGQGDYEQYF. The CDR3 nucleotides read TGTGCCAGCAGCTTTGGACAGGGGGACTACGAGCAGTACTTC.

CDR3: CAISASGSYEQYF. CDR3 in DNA: TGTGCCATCAGTGCGAGCGGGAGTTACGAGCAGTACTTC. The rearrangement uses TRBV10-3 and TRBJ2-7; 8 bases are shared with TRBD2. The CDR3 has 13 amino acids. V shed 4 bases, J shed 4 bases, and the junction held 3 bases outside the gene matches. The germline V gene has CDR1 ENHRY and CDR2 SYGVKD.

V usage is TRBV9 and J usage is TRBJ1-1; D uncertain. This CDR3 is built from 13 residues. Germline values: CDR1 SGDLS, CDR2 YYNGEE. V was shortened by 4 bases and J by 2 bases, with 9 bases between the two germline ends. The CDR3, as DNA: TGTGCCAGCAGCAACCGGGGAAACACTGAAGCTTTCTTT. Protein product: CASSNRGNTEAFF.

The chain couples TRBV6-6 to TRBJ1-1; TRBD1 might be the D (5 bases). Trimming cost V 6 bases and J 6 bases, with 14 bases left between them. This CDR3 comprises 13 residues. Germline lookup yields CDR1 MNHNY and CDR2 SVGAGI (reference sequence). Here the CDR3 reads CASRDLWGAEAFF. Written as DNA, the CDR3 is TGTGCCAGCAGGGACCTGTGGGGCGCTGAAGCTTTCTTT.

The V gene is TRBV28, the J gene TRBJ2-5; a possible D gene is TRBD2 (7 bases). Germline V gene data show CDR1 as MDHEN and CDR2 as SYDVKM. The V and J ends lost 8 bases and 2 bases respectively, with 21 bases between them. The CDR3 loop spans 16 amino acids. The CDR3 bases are TGTGCCAGCGTGGGGGGGGAGGCAGGGGCACAAGAGACCCAGTACTTC. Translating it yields CASVGGEAGAQETQYF.

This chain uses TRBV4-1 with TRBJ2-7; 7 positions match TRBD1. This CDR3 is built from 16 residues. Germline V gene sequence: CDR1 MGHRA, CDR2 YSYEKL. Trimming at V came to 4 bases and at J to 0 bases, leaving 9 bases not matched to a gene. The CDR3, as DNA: TGCGCCAGCAGCCTCGTACCGGGACAGAGCTCCTACGAGCAGTACTTC. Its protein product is CASSLVPGQSSYEQYF.

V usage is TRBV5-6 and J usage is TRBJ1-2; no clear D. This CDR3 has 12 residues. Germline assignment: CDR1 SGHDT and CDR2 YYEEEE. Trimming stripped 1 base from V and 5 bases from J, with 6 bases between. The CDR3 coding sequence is TGTGCCAGCAGCTTGCCGTTTTATGGCTACACCTTC. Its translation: CASSLPFYGYTF.

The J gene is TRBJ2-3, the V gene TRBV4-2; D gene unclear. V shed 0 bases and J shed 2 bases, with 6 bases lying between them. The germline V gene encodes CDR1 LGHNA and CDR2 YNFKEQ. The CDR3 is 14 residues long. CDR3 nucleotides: TGTGCCAGCAGCCAAGATCCCTCCACAGATACGCAGTATTTT. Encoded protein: CASSQDPSTDTQYF.

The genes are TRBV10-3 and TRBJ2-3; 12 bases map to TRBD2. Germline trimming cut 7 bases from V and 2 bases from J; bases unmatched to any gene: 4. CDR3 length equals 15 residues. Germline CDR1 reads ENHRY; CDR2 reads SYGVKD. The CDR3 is CAINGLAGNTDTQYF. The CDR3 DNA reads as TGTGCCATCAATGGACTAGCGGGAAACACAGATACGCAGTATTTT.

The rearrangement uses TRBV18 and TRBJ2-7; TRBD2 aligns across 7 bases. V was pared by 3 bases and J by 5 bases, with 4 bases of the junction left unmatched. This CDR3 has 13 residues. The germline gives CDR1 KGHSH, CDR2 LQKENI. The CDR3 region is CASSPRREDEQYF. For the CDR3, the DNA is TGTGCCAGCTCACCCCGACGGGAGGACGAGCAGTACTTC. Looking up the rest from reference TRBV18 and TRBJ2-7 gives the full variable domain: NAGVMQNPRHLVRRRGQEARLRCSPMKGHSHVYWYRQLPEEGLKFMVYLQKENIIDESGMPKERFSAEFPKEGPSILRIQQVVRGDSAAYFCASSPRREDEQYFGPGTRLTVT.

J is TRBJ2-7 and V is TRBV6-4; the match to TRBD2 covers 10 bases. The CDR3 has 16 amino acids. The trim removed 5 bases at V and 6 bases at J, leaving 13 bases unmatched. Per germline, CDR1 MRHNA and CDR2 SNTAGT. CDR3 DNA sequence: TGTGCCAGCAGTTTATCCCCCCTAGCGGGAGAAGGCGAGCAGTACTTC. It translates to CASSLSPLAGEGEQYF.

The CDR3 region is CASSLGLVLGETQYF. CDR3 DNA sequence: TGTGCCAGCAGCCTCGGACTAGTTTTAGGAGAGACCCAGTACTTC. The chain recombines TRBV14 with TRBJ2-5; 7 positions agree with TRBD2. CDR1 SGHDN and CDR2 FVKESK come from the germline V gene. Losses at the gene ends were 4 bases for V and 4 bases for J; bases not matched to a gene: 9. This CDR3 contains 15 residues.